The clone carrying this T cell receptor (beta chain) came up a few times. Its antigen is currently unknown. This record comes from a study of T cell repertoires in cytomegalovirus infection. Study background: Well-studied HLA-B-restricted CMV epitopes were used in the study alongside recently identified HLA-C-restricted ones. Public TCR beta signatures were indicative of both CMV infection and a matching HLA type.

Study-wide findings and caveats: Identification of carriers of CMV plus the relevant HLA was performed using cumulative public TCR beta family frequency. HLA-C-restricted, CMV-specific TCR beta clonotypes were dominant ex vivo.

MiXCR, applied by TCRdb to the reads, yields one record per CDR3 protein. Of 450,000 to 600,000 distinct CDR3 sequences in the sample, roughly a third were seen once. The CDR3 covers 15 residues. Germline V gives CDR1 MNHEY, CDR2 SVGAGI. V was clipped by 0 bases and J by 2 bases, with 11 bases between them. V usage is TRBV6-5 and J usage is TRBJ2-7; a possible D gene is TRBD2 (6 bases). The sample in question was cultured PBMCs, obtained from culture after CMV antigen stimulation. The receptor was isolated from a human donor in good health (CMV status not recorded). Some clones in this sample may be carry-over from other donors' samples. CDR3 sequence (DNA): TGTGCCAGCAGTTACTCTCGGGGGTCTACCTACGAGCAGTACTTC. Its translation is CASSYSRGSTYEQYF.